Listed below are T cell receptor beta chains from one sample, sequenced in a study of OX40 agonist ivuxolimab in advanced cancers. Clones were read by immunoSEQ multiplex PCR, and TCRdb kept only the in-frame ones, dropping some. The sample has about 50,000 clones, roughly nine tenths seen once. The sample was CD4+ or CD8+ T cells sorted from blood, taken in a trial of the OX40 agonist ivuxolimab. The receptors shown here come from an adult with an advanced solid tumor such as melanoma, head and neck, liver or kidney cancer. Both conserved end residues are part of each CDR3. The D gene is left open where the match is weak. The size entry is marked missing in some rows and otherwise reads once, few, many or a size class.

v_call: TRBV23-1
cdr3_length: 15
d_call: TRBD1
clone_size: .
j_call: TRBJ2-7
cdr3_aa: CASIISGTGLSEQYF
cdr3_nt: TGCGCCAGCATTATATCCGGGACAGGGCTCTCCGAGCAGTACTTC

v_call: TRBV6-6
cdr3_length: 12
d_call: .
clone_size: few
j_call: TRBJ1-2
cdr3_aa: CARGGPNYGYTF
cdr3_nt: TGTGCCAGGGGGGGACCGAACTATGGCTACACCTTC

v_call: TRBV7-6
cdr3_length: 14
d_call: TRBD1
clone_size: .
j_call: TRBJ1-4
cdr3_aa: CASSLTGGAEKLFF
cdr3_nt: TGTGCCAGCAGCCTCACAGGGGGGGCTGAAAAACTGTTTTTT

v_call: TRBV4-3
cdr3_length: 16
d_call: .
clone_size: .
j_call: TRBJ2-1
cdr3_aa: CASSQDWALAGNEQFF
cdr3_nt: TGCGCCAGCAGCCAAGATTGGGCCCTAGCAGGCAATGAGCAGTTCTTC

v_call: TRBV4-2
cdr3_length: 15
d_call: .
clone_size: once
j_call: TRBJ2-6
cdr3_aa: CASSQEASGANVLTF
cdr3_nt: TGTGCCAGCAGCCAAGAAGCCTCTGGGGCCAACGTCCTGACTTTC

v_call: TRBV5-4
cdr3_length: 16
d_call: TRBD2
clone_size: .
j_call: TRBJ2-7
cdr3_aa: CASSAAPSGATYEQYF
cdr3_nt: TGTGCCAGCAGCGCAGCCCCTAGCGGGGCCACCTACGAGCAGTACTTC

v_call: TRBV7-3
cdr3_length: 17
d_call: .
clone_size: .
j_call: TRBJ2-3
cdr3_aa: CASSLTFGGIGTDTQYF
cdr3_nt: TGTGCCAGCAGCTTAACGTTTGGCGGGATCGGTACAGATACGCAGTATTTT

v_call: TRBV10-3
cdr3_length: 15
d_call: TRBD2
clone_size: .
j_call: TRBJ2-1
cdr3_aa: CAISASGGPYNEQFF
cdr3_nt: TGTGCCATCAGTGCTAGCGGGGGACCATACAATGAGCAGTTCTTC

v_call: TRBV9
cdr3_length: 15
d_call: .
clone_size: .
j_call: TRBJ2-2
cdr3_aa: CASSGSTANTGELFF
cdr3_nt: TGTGCCAGCAGCGGATCGACAGCTAACACCGGGGAGCTGTTTTTT

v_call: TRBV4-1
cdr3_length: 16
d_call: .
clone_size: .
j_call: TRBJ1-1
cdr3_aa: CASSQDEGEGGTEAFF
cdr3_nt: TGCGCCAGCAGCCAAGATGAAGGGGAGGGTGGCACTGAAGCTTTCTTT

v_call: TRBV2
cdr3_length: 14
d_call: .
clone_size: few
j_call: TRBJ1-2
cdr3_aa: CAGLRSTPLDGYTF
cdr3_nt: TGTGCCGGCCTGAGATCGACGCCTCTAGACGGCTACACCTTC

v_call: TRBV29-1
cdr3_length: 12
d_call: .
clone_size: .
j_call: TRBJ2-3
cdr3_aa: CSVSPTTDTQYF
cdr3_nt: TGCAGCGTCAGCCCAACCACAGATACGCAGTATTTT

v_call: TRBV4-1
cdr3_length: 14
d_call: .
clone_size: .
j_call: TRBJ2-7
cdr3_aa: CASSVQGRSYEQYF
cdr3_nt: TGCGCCAGCAGCGTCCAGGGCCGCTCCTACGAGCAGTACTTC

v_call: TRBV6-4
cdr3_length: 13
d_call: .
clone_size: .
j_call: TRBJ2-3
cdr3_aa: CASSDFRGNTQYF
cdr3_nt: TGTGCCAGCAGTGACTTCCGCGGGAATACGCAGTATTTT

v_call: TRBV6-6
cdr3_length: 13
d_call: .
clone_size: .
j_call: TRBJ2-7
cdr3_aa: CASSYLSSYEQYF
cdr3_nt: TGTGCCAGCAGTTACCTATCATCCTACGAGCAGTACTTC

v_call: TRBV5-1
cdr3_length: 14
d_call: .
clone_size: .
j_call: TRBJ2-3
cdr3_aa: CASSLTVYTDTQYF
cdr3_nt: TGCGCCAGCAGCTTAACGGTTTACACAGATACGCAGTATTTT

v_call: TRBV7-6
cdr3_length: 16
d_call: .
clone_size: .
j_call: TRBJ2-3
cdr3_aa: CASSLVSSGSTDTQYF
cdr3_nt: TGTGCCAGCAGCTTAGTGTCAAGCGGGAGCACAGATACGCAGTATTTT

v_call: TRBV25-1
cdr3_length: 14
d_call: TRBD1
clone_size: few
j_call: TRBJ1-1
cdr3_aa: CASNPGGSWTEAFF
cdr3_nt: TGTGCCAGCAACCCAGGGGGGTCGTGGACTGAAGCTTTCTTT

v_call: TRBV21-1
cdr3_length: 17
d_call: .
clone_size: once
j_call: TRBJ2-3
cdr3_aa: CASSQVERGGHTDTQYF
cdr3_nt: TGTGCCAGCAGCCAAGTGGAGCGGGGGGGCCACACAGATACGCAGTATTTT

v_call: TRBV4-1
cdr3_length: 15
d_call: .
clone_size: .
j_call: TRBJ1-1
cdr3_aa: CASSQADEAGTEAFF
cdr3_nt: TGCGCCAGCAGCCAGGCGGACGAGGCTGGGACTGAAGCTTTCTTT

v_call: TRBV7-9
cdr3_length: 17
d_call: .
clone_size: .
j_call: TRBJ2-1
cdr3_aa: CASSLPQTVEYYNEQFF
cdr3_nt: TGTGCCAGCAGCTTACCCCAGACAGTGGAATACTACAATGAGCAGTTCTTC

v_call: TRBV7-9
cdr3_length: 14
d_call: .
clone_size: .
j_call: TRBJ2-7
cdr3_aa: CASSFSGMTYEQYF
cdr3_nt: TGTGCCAGCAGCTTTTCGGGCATGACCTACGAGCAGTACTTC

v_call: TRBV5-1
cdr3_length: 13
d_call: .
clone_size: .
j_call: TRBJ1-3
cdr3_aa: CASSTYVGNTIYF
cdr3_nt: TGCGCCAGCAGCACCTACGTTGGAAACACCATATATTTT

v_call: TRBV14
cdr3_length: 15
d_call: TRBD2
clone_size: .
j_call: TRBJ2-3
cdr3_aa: CASSSLAGAADTQYF
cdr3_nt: TGTGCCAGCTCATCTCTAGCGGGAGCCGCAGATACGCAGTATTTT

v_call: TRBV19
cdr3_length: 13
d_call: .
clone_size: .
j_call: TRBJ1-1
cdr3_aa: CASSRDIHTEAFF
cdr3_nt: TGTGCCAGTAGTAGGGACATCCACACTGAAGCTTTCTTT

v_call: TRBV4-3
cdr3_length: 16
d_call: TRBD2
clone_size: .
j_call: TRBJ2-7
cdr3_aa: CASSQDHSGRFDEQHF
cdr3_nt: TGCGCCAGCAGCCAAGATCATAGCGGGAGATTCGACGAGCAGCACTTC

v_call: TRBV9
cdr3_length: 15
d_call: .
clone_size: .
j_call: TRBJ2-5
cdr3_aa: CASSGGAWAQETQYF
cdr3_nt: TGTGCCAGCAGCGGGGGGGCGTGGGCCCAAGAGACCCAGTACTTC

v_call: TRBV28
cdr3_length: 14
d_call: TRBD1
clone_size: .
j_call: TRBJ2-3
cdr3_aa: CASSRTGVYDTQYF
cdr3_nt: TGTGCCAGCAGTCGGACAGGAGTTTACGATACGCAGTATTTT

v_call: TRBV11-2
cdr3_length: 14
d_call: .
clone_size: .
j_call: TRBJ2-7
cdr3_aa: CASSPGTHNYEQYF
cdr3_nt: TGTGCCAGCAGCCCGGGGACACACAACTACGAGCAGTACTTC

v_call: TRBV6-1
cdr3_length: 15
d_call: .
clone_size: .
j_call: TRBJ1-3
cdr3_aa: CASSEWDVSGNTIYF
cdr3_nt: TGTGCCAGCAGTGAATGGGACGTCTCTGGAAACACCATATATTTT

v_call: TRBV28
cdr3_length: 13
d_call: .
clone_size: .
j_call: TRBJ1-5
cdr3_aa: CASSYDGDQPQHF
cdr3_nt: TGTGCCAGCAGTTACGACGGGGATCAGCCCCAGCATTTT

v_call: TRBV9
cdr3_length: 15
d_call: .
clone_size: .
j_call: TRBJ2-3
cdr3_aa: CASSVGGLSADTQYF
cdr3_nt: TGTGCCAGCAGCGTAGGAGGACTGAGCGCAGATACGCAGTATTTT

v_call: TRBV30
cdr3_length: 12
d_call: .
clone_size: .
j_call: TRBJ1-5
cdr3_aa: CAWSVGNQPQHF
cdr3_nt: TGTGCCTGGAGTGTAGGCAATCAGCCCCAGCATTTT

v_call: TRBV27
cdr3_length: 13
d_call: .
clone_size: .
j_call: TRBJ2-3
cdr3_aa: CASSLGTTDTQYF
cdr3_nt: TGTGCCAGCAGTTTAGGGACCACAGATACGCAGTATTTT

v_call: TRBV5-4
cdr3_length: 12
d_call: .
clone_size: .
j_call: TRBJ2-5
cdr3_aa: CATGDHQETQYF
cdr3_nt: TGTGCCACGGGGGATCACCAAGAGACCCAGTACTTC

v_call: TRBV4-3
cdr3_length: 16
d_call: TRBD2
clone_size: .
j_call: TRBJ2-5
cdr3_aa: CASSQGLAVGAETQYF
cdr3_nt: TGCGCCAGCAGCCAAGGACTAGCGGTGGGAGCAGAGACCCAGTACTTC

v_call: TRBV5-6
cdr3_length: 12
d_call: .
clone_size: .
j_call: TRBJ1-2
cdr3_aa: CASREGRSGYTF
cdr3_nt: TGTGCCAGCAGGGAGGGGAGGTCTGGCTACACCTTC

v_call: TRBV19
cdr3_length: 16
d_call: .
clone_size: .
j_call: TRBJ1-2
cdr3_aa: CASSSVPGQPNYGYTF
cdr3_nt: TGTGCCAGTAGTTCCGTTCCGGGACAACCTAACTATGGCTACACCTTC

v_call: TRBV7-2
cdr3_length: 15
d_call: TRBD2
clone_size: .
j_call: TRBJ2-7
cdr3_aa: CASSMTSGPLEEQYF
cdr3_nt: TGTGCCAGCAGCATGACTAGCGGCCCTTTAGAAGAGCAGTACTTC

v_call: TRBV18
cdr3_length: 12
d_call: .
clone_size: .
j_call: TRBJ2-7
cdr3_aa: CASSPPTYEQYF
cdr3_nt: TGTGCCAGCTCACCCCCCACGTACGAGCAGTACTTC

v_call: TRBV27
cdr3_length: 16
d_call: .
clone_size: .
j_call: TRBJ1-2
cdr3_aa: CASSLSLWGANYGYTF
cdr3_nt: TGTGCCAGCAGCCTTTCGTTATGGGGGGCTAACTATGGCTACACCTTC

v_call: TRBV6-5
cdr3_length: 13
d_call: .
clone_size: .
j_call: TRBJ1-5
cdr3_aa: CASSPRGNQPQHF
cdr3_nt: TGTGCCAGCAGCCCAAGGGGTAATCAGCCCCAGCATTTT

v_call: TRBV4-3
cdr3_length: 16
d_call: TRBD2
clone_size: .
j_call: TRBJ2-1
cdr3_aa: CASSQTGLAVYNEQFF
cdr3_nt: TGCGCCAGCAGCCAAACGGGACTAGCGGTCTACAATGAGCAGTTCTTC

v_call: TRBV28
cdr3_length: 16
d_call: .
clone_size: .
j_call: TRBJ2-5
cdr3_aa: CASISSPTSKKETQYF
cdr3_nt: TGTGCCAGCATCTCCTCCCCAACTAGCAAAAAAGAGACCCAGTACTTC

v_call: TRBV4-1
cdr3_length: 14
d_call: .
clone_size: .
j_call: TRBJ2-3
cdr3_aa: CASSPRRKGDTQYF
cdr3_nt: TGCGCCAGCAGCCCCCGGAGGAAAGGAGATACGCAGTATTTT

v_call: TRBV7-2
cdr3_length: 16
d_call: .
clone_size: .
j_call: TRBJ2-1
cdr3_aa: CASSVRGPSSYNEQFF
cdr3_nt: TGTGCCAGCAGCGTGCGGGGACCAAGCTCCTACAATGAGCAGTTCTTC

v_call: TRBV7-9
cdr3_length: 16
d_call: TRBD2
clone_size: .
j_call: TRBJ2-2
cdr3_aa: CASSSLGGRNTGELFF
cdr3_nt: TGTGCCAGCAGCTCCCTAGGCGGGAGGAACACCGGGGAGCTGTTTTTT